Below, 8 T cell receptor beta chains from the same sample are listed, as sequenced in a study of CD8 T cells in Susac syndrome. A quantity of 0.5 to 1 ug RNA underwent reverse transcription using random hexamers. A single record per CDR3 protein comes from TCRdb applying MiXCR to the immunoSEQ multiplex PCR reads. The sample records 210,000 or so distinct CDR3 sequences, approximately 90% being singletons. Sequenced material: CD8+ T cells from PBMCs. The receptor source for this set is a human donor with multiple sclerosis.

The sample holds one count of this clonotype. This chain joins TRBV27 and TRBJ2-1; tentative D call: TRBD2 (5 bases). Between the trimmed V and J ends, which lost 7 bases and 8 bases, there was a span of 15 bases. Germline V gene lookup returns CDR1 MNHEY and CDR2 SMNVEV (reference sequence). The CDR3 contains 13 residues. CDR3 amino acids: CASTKNNGDEQFF. The CDR3 region has the DNA TGTGCCAGCACCAAAAATAACGGGGATGAGCAGTTCTTC.

The V call is TRBV6-6, the J call TRBJ2-7; D could derive from TRBD1 or TRBD2 (5 bases each). The CDR3 runs to 13 residues. Trimming cost V 6 bases and J 5 bases, with 14 bases left between them. From germline, CDR1 is MNHNY and CDR2 SVGAGI (reference sequence). CDR3 nucleotide sequence: TGTGCCAGCAGCCGGGACCGCGCAAACGAGCAGTACTTC. Protein sequence: CASSRDRANEQYF.

This clonotype was counted a single time. V and J are TRBV5-4 and TRBJ2-2; D perhaps matches TRBD2 (6 bases). CDR1 is SGHNT and CDR2 is YYREEE in the germline V gene (reference sequence). CDR3 length equals 16 residues. The V end lost 0 bases, the J end lost 5 bases, and 14 bases lay between the germline ends. The CDR3 sequence: CASSLEGGQGTGELFF. In DNA, the CDR3 is TGTGCCAGCAGCTTGGAGGGAGGACAAGGGACCGGGGAGCTGTTTTTT.

The CDR3 coding sequence is TGTGCCAGCAGCTTGGAGGCAGGGCGCCATGGCTACACCTTC. Its protein is CASSLEAGRHGYTF. The rearrangement joins TRBV5-4 to TRBJ1-2; D perhaps matches TRBD1 (5 bases). Germline loops: CDR1 SGHNT, CDR2 YYREEE (reference sequence). The CDR3 spans 14 residues. V dropped 0 bases and J dropped 6 bases, with 12 bases sitting between them.

This chain connects TRBV12-3 or TRBV12-4 to TRBJ2-1, with TRBD2 identical over 7 bases. The CDR3 runs 15 residues. V shed 6 bases, J shed 10 bases, and the junction held 15 bases outside the gene matches. CDR3 sequence (DNA): TGTGCCAGCAGACTGGGTGGCGGGAGTTCGGGCGAGCAGTTCTTC. Translating it yields CASRLGGGSSGEQFF.

V and J are TRBV12-3 or TRBV12-4 and TRBJ2-1; 9 positions agree with TRBD2. This CDR3 has 13 amino acids. After removal of 7 bases from V and 4 bases from J, the junction contained 2 bases not matched to a gene. The CDR3 bases are TGTGCCAGCAAGACTAGCGGTTACAATGAGCAGTTCTTC. Its protein is CASKTSGYNEQFF.

The chain recombines TRBV5-8 with TRBJ2-3, with TRBD2 matching 9 bases. Germline lookup yields CDR1 SGHTS and CDR2 YDEGEE. The CDR3 sequence is 15 residues long. With V trimmed by 0 bases and J by 6 bases, 5 bases remained unmatched. CDR3 region: CASSLELAGGDTQYF. The CDR3 bases are TGTGCCAGCAGCTTGGAACTGGCGGGGGGGGATACGCAGTATTTT.

This clonotype came up a few times. The V gene is TRBV7-2, the J gene TRBJ2-1; D remains unclear. Trimming removed 4 bases at V and 5 bases at J, with 0 bases between. Germline loops: CDR1 SGHTA, CDR2 FQGNSA. This CDR3 is built from 10 residues. The CDR3 nucleotides are TGTGCCAGCAGCTACAATGAGCAGTTCTTC. This sequence encodes CASSYNEQFF.